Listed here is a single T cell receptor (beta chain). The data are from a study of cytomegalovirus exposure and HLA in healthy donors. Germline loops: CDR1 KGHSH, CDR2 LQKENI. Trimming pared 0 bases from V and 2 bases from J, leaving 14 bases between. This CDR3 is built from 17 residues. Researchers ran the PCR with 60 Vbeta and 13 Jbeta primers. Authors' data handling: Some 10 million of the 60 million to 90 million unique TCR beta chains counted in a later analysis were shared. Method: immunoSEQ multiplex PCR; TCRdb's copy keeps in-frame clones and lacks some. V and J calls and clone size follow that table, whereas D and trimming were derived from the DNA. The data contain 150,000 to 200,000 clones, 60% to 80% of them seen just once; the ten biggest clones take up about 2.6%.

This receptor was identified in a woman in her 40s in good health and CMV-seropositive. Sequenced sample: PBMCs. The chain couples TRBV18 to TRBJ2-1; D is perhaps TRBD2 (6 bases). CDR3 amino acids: CASSPPGGGIAYNEQFF. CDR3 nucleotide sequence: TGTGCCAGCTCACCACCAGGTGGGGGGATTGCCTACAATGAGCAGTTCTTC. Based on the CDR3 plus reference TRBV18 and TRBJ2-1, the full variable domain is NAGVMQNPRHLVRRRGQEARLRCSPMKGHSHVYWYRQLPEEGLKFMVYLQKENIIDESGMPKERFSAEFPKEGPSILRIQQVVRGDSAAYFCASSPPGGGIAYNEQFFGPGTRLTVL.